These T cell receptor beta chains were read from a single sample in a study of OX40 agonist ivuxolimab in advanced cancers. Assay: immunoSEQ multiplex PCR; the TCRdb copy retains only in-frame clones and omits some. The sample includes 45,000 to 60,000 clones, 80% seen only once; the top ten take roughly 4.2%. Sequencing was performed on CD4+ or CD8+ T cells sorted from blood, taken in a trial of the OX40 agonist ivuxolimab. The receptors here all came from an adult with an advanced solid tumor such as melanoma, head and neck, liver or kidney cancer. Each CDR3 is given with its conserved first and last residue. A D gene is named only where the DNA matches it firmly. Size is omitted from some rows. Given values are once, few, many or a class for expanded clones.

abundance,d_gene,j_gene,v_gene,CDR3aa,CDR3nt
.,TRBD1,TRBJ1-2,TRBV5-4,CASSSTGGYGYTF,TGTGCCAGCAGCTCGACAGGGGGCTATGGCTACACCTTC
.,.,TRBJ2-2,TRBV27,CASSFRRGLSGELFF,TGTGCCAGCAGTTTTAGAAGGGGGTTGTCCGGGGAGCTGTTTTTT
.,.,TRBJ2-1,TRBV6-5,CASSKTGWASNEQFF,TGTGCCAGCAGTAAAACAGGGTGGGCTTCCAATGAGCAGTTCTTC
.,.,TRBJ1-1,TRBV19,CASSKGVAFF,TGTGCCAGTAGTAAGGGAGTAGCTTTCTTT
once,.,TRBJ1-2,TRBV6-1,CASSEYGDHYGYTF,TGTGCCAGCAGTGAATACGGGGACCACTATGGCTACACCTTC
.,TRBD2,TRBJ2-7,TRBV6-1,CASRGTSGRLYEQYF,TGTGCCAGCAGAGGGACTAGCGGGAGATTGTACGAGCAGTACTTC
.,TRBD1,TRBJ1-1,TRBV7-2,CASSRDRGGDAFF,TGTGCCAGCAGTCGAGACAGGGGTGGTGATGCTTTCTTT
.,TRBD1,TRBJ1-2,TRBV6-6,CASSSDRASYGYTF,TGTGCCAGCAGTTCGGACAGGGCTAGCTATGGCTACACCTTC
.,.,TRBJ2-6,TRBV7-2,CASSPDINSGANVLTF,TGTGCCAGCAGTCCGGACATCAACTCTGGGGCCAACGTCCTGACTTTC
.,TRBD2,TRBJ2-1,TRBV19,CASSSGRGGHNEQFF,TGTGCCAGTAGTAGCGGGAGAGGTGGCCACAATGAGCAGTTCTTC
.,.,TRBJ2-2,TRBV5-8,CASSLEGAPTGELFF,TGTGCCAGCAGCTTGGAAGGGGCGCCCACCGGGGAGCTGTTTTTT
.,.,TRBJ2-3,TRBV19,CASSIGVTDTQYF,TGTGCCAGTAGTATAGGCGTCACAGATACGCAGTATTTT
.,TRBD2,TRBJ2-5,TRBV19,CASSKSSGGLRSGRETQYF,TGTGCCAGTAGTAAATCTAGCGGGGGGCTGAGATCGGGCAGGGAGACCCAGTACTTC
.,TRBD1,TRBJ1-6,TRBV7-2,CASSLALGTGGRSPLHF,TGTGCCAGCAGCTTAGCGTTGGGGACAGGGGGCCGTTCACCCCTCCACTTT
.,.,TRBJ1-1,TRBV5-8,CASSLERGQKAFF,TGTGCCAGCAGCTTGGAAAGGGGCCAGAAAGCTTTCTTT
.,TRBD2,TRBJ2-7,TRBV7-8,CASSLAGERGAYEQYF,TGTGCCAGCAGCTTAGCGGGCGAGCGGGGGGCCTACGAGCAGTACTTC
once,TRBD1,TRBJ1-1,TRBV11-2,CASSLSGTVNTEAFF,TGTGCCAGCAGCTTATCCGGGACAGTGAACACTGAAGCTTTCTTT
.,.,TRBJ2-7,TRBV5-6,CASSRTGAYYEQYF,TGTGCCAGCAGCCGAACCGGGGCCTACTACGAGCAGTACTTC
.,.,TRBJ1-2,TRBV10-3,CAISEGVGRGGYTF,TGTGCCATCAGTGAGGGTGTAGGGAGGGGTGGCTACACCTTC
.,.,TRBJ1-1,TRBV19,CASTYRNTEAFF,TGTGCCAGTACCTACAGGAACACTGAAGCTTTCTTT
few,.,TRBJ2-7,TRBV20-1,CSARDFREQYF,TGCAGTGCTAGAGACTTCCGCGAGCAGTACTTC
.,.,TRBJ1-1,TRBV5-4,CASSLGQDGTEAFF,TGTGCCAGCAGCTTGGGACAGGATGGGACTGAAGCTTTCTTT
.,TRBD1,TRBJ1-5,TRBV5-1,CASSFTGVDQPQHF,TGCGCCAGCAGCTTCACAGGGGTTGATCAGCCCCAGCATTTT
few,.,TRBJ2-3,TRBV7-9,CASSLGGGGTDTQYF,TGTGCCAGCAGCTTAGGCGGCGGGGGCACAGATACGCAGTATTTT
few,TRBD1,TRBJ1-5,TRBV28,CASSLRGQNHQPQHF,TGTGCCAGCAGTTTAAGGGGACAGAATCATCAGCCCCAGCATTTT
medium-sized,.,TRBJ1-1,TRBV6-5,CASNKQGSTEAFF,TGTGCCAGCAATAAGCAGGGGAGCACTGAAGCTTTCTTT
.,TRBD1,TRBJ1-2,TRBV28,CASRQGDYGYTF,TGTGCCAGCAGACAGGGGGACTATGGCTACACCTTC
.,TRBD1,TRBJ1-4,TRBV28,CATFPQGAANEKLFF,TGTGCCACCTTTCCACAGGGGGCGGCTAATGAAAAACTGTTTTTT
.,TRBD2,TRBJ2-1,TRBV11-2,CASSKTSGRADEQFF,TGTGCCAGCAGCAAGACTAGCGGGAGGGCCGATGAGCAGTTCTTC
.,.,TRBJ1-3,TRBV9,CASSLEGYSGNTIYF,TGTGCCAGCAGTCTAGAGGGGTACTCTGGAAACACCATATATTTT
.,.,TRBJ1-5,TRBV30,CAWSVNNQPQHF,TGTGCCTGGAGTGTAAACAATCAGCCCCAGCATTTT
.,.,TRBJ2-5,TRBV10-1,CASSYEEGLGETQYF,TGCGCCAGCAGCTATGAGGAAGGGCTTGGGGAGACCCAGTACTTC
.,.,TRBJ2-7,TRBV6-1,CASRLNVIFVDEQYF,TGTGCCAGCAGGTTAAACGTCATTTTCGTGGACGAGCAGTACTTC
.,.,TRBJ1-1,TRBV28,CASSLGRGNTEAFF,TGTGCCAGCAGTTTGGGGCGGGGCAACACTGAAGCTTTCTTT
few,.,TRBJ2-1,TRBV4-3,CASSQDTRIITDEQFF,TGCGCCAGCAGCCAAGATACGCGGATTATCACCGATGAGCAGTTCTTC
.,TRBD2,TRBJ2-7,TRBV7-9,CASSWAGGRSGEQYF,TGTGCCAGCAGCTGGGCGGGAGGGCGTTCGGGCGAGCAGTACTTC
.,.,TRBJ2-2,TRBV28,CASKTVVRVTGELFF,TGTGCCAGCAAAACGGTCGTGAGGGTTACCGGGGAGCTGTTTTTT
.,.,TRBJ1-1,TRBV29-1,CSDKGERTEAFF,TGCAGCGACAAAGGGGAACGAACTGAAGCTTTCTTT
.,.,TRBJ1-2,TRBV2,CASSPRRLGDYGYTF,TGTGCCAGCTCGCCGCGCCGATTGGGAGACTATGGCTACACCTTC
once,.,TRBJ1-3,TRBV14,CASSQQTSGNTIYF,TGTGCCAGCAGCCAGCAGACTTCTGGAAACACCATATATTTT
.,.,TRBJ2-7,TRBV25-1,CASSGPRGDEQYF,TGTGCCAGCAGTGGGCCCAGGGGGGACGAGCAGTACTTC
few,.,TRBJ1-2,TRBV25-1,CASSEGGDGYTF,TGTGCCAGCAGTGAAGGGGGCGATGGCTACACCTTC
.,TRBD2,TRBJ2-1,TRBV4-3,CASSLLAASSYNEQFF,TGCGCCAGCAGCCTGCTAGCGGCGAGCTCCTACAATGAGCAGTTCTTC
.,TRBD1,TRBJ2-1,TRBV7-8,CASSPTGQVLYNEQFF,TGTGCCAGCAGCCCGACGGGACAGGTCCTCTACAATGAGCAGTTCTTC
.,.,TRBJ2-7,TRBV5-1,CASSPDLYEQYF,TGCGCCAGCAGCCCGGACCTGTACGAGCAGTACTTC